The count of the clone carrying this T cell receptor (beta chain) is one. Per the study methods: Researchers report that nucleated cell counts were estimated from reference gene primer amplification. The method was immunoSEQ multiplex PCR; TCRdb's version includes in-frame clones alone and lacks a portion of them. V and J calls and clone size are as listed in that table; D and trimming were resolved from the DNA. Here the sample spans more than 95,000 clones, more than 75% being singletons. The sample originates from a study of blood T cell repertoires in COVID-19. Study context: Sites across the United States, Italy and Spain contributed samples from acute and convalescent COVID-19. PBMCs, B-cell-depleted T cells, or T cells were the source of the cDNA or gDNA that made up the material.

CDR3 size: 16 residues. V was clipped by 4 bases and J by 1 base; unmatched bases: 6. The germline gives CDR1 LNHDA, CDR2 SQIVND (reference sequence). V gene TRBV19 combines with J gene TRBJ2-3; 9 bases agree with TRBD2. Specimen: peripheral blood. The receptor comes from a human donor in a cohort sampled during active COVID-19. The DNA for the CDR3 is TGTGCCAGTAGTACACGGCGGGGGGGCGGCACAGATACGCAGTATTTT. Encoded protein: CASSTRRGGGTDTQYF.